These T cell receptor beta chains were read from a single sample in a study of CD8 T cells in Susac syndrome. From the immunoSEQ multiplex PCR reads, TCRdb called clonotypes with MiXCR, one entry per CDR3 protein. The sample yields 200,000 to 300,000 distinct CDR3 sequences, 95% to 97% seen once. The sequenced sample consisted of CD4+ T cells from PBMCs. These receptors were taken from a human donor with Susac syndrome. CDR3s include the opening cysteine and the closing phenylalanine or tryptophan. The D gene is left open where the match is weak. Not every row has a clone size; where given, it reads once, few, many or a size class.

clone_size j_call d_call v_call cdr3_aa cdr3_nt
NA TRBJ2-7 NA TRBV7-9 CASSLGLLAPYEQYF TGTGCCAGCAGCTTAGGGCTTCTAGCGCCCTACGAGCAGTACTTC
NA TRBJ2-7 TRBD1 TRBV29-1 CSVEGQGRYEQYF TGCAGCGTTGAAGGACAGGGTCGCTACGAGCAGTACTTC
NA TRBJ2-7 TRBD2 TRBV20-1 CSARKWRERAYEQYF TGCAGTGCTAGAAAGTGGCGGGAGAGGGCCTACGAGCAGTACTTC
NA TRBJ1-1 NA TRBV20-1 CSGGSSGFNTEAFF TGCAGTGGAGGATCATCAGGGTTTAACACTGAAGCTTTCTTT
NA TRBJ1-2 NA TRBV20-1 CSASRDGYTF TGCAGTGCTAGCAGGGATGGCTACACCTTC
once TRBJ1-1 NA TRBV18 CASSLGLSAFF TGTGCCAGCTCTTTGGGGTTGTCAGCTTTCTTT
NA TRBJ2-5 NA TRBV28 CASSFQTKETQYF TGTGCCAGCAGTTTCCAGACTAAGGAGACCCAGTACTTC
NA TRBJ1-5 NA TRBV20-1 CSASGRGDQPQHF TGCAGTGCTAGCGGCAGGGGCGATCAGCCCCAGCATTTT
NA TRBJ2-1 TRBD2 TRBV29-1 CSAGRWGPQDRGEQFF TGCAGCGCCGGGAGGTGGGGCCCCCAGGATAGGGGCGAGCAGTTCTTC
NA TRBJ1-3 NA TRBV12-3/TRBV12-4 CASTTVLSVSGNTIYF TGTGCCAGCACAACGGTCCTTTCGGTCTCTGGAAACACCATATATTTT
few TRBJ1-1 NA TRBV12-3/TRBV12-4 CASSQGLEAFF TGTGCCAGCAGTCAGGGATTAGAAGCTTTCTTT
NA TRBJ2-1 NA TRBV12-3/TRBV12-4 CASRTRASSYNEQFF TGTGCCAGCAGGACACGGGCGAGCTCCTACAATGAGCAGTTCTTC
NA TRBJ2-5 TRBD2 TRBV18 CASSDGLAVQETQYF TGTGCCAGCTCAGATGGACTAGCGGTTCAAGAGACCCAGTACTTC
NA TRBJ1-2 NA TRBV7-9 CASSLVGIGYTF TGTGCCAGCAGCTTAGTAGGGATCGGCTACACCTTC
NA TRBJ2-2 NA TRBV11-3 CASSNQLTGELFF TGTGCCAGCAGCAACCAACTCACCGGGGAGCTGTTTTTT
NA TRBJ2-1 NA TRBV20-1 CSATHSSEGSQYNEQFF TGCAGTGCTACCCACTCCTCTGAGGGGTCTCAATACAATGAGCAGTTCTTC
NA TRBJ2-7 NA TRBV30 CAWSVGGDPYEQYF TGTGCCTGGAGTGTTGGGGGTGATCCGTACGAGCAGTACTTC
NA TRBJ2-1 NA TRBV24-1 CATSDFYHKSQFF TGTGCCACCAGTGATTTTTATCACAAATCGCAGTTCTTC
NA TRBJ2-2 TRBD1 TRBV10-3 CAISGDRNTGELFF TGTGCCATCAGCGGGGACAGAAACACCGGGGAGCTGTTTTTT
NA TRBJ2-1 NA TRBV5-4 CASSLAGNTASLFF TGTGCCAGCAGCTTGGCCGGGAATACAGCGTCCCTTTTCTTC
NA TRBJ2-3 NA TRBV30 CAWSSGTPNTDTQYF TGTGCCTGGAGTTCGGGGACACCGAACACAGATACGCAGTATTTT
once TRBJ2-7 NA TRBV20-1 CSARVASRGEQYF TGCAGTGCTAGAGTAGCTTCGCGAGGCGAGCAGTACTTC
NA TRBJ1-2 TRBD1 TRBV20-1 CSAHDRGYGYTF TGCAGTGCCCACGACAGGGGTTACGGCTACACCTTC
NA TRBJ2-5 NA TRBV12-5 CASGLPSGTETQYF TGTGCTAGTGGTTTGCCCTCAGGGACAGAGACCCAGTACTTC
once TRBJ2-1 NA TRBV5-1 CASSSGLLKRDNEQFF TGCGCCAGCAGCTCGGGACTCCTGAAGAGGGACAATGAGCAGTTCTTC
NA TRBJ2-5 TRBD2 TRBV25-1 CASRLSGTETQYF TGTGCCAGCAGGCTTAGCGGGACGGAGACCCAGTACTTC
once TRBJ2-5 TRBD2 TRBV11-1 CASSLVDLSASGSTEWGETQYF TGTGCCAGCAGCTTAGTGGACCTATCTGCTAGCGGGAGTACAGAGTGGGGAGAGACCCAGTACTTC
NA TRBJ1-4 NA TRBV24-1 CATSDPGTRSEKLFF TGTGCCACCAGTGATCCCGGGACAAGGAGCGAAAAACTGTTTTTT
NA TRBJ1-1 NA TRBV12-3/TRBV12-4 CASSLGREAQAFF TGTGCCAGCAGTTTGGGGAGGGAAGCTCAAGCTTTCTTT
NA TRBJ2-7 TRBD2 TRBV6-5 CASSYSGRERTYEQYF TGTGCCAGCAGTTATTCGGGGCGGGAGAGAACCTACGAGCAGTACTTC
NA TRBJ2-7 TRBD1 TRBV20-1 CSARGGTGAPLAQYF TGCAGTGCTAGAGGCGGGACAGGGGCCCCCCTAGCGCAGTACTTC
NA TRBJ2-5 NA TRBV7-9 CASSQDPRMGETQYF TGTGCCAGCAGCCAAGATCCCCGGATGGGTGAGACCCAGTACTTC
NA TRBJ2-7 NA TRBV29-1 CSALGVKYEQYF TGCAGCGCCTTAGGGGTAAAATACGAGCAGTACTTC
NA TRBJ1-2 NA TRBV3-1 CASSQDRVSTYGYTF TGTGCCAGCAGCCAAGATCGCGTCAGTACCTATGGCTACACCTTC
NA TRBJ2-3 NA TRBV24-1 CATAVSGRGTDTQYF TGTGCCACCGCAGTTTCCGGGAGAGGCACAGATACGCAGTATTTT
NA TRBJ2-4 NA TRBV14 CASSQGPGLEIAKNIQYF TGTGCCAGCAGCCAAGGTCCCGGACTGGAGATAGCCAAAAACATTCAGTACTTC
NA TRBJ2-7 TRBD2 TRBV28 CASKRGTSGYHYEQYF TGTGCCAGCAAAAGGGGGACTAGCGGGTACCACTACGAGCAGTACTTC
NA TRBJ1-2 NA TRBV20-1 CSAIPGRSNYGYTF TGCAGTGCCATCCCAGGGCGTAGCAACTATGGCTACACCTTC
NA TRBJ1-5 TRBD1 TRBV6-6 CASSWPDRGQPQHF TGTGCCAGCAGTTGGCCCGACAGGGGTCAGCCCCAGCATTTT
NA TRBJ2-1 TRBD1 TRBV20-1 CSARRGRYNEQFF TGCAGTGCTAGAAGGGGGCGCTACAATGAGCAGTTCTTC
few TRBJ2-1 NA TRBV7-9 CASSLGGSNEQFF TGTGCCAGCAGCTTAGGGGGTAGCAATGAGCAGTTCTTC
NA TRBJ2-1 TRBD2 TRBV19 CASSLRTRTGEQFF TGTGCCAGTAGTCTGAGGACTAGAACGGGTGAGCAGTTCTTC
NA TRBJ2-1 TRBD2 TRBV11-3 CASSLGTSEYNEQFF TGTGCCAGCAGCTTAGGGACTAGCGAGTACAATGAGCAGTTCTTC
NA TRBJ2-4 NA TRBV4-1 CASSLLGGDRAKNIQYF TGCGCCAGCAGCCTCCTAGGGGGGGATAGAGCCAAAAACATTCAGTACTTC
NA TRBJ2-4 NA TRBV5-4 CASSQMRGGGIQYF TGTGCCAGCAGCCAAATGAGAGGGGGGGGCATTCAGTACTTC
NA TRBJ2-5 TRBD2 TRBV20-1 CSATTSAETQYF TGCAGTGCTACGACTAGCGCGGAGACCCAGTACTTC
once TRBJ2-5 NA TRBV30 CAWTRGGTQYF TGTGCCTGGACCAGGGGTGGGACCCAGTACTTC